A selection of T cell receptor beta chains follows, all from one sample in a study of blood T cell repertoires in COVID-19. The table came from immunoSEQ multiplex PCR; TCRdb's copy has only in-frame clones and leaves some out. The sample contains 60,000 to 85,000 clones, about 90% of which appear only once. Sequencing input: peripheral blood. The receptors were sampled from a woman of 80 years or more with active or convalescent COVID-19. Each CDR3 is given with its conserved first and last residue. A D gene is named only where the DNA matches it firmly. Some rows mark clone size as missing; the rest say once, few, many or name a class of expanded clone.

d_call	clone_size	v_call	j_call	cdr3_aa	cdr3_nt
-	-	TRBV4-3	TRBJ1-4	CASSQDPQGSTNEKLFF	TGCGCCAGCAGCCAAGATCCCCAGGGCTCAACTAATGAAAAACTGTTTTTT
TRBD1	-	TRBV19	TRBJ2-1	CASSRGTGGGIEQFF	TGTGCCAGTAGTAGGGGGACAGGGGGCGGGATTGAGCAGTTCTTC
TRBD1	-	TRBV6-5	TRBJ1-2	CASSQLGTARKGYTF	TGTGCCAGCAGCCAACTCGGGACAGCACGGAAAGGCTACACCTTC
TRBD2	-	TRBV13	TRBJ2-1	CASSLAEEREAANEQFF	TGTGCCAGCAGCTTAGCGGAGGAGCGGGAGGCTGCCAATGAGCAGTTCTTC
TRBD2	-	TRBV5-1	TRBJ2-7	CASNEAGGSYEQYF	TGCGCCAGCAATGAAGCGGGGGGGTCCTACGAGCAGTACTTC
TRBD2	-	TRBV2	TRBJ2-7	CASSVEAGGPEQYF	TGTGCCAGCAGTGTAGAAGCGGGGGGGCCCGAGCAGTACTTC
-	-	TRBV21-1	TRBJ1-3	CASSKDCRAEGNTIYF	TGTGCCAGCAGCAAAGATTGCAGGGCCGAGGGAAACACCATATATTTT
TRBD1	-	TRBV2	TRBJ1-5	CASRGTGVQPQHF	TGTGCCAGCAGGGGGACAGGGGTTCAGCCCCAGCATTTT
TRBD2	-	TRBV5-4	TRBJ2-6	CASSAAELAGSGANVLTF	TGTGCCAGCAGCGCCGCGGAACTAGCGGGCTCTGGGGCCAACGTCCTGACTTTC
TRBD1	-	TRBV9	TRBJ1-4	CASSVAGQGAGEKLFF	TGTGCCAGCAGCGTAGCTGGGCAGGGGGCTGGTGAAAAACTGTTTTTT
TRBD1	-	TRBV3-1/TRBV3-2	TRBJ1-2	CASSQDLRGHDYGYTF	TGTGCCAGCAGCCAAGACCTCAGGGGGCATGACTATGGCTACACCTTC
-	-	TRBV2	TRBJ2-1	CASTTQRLNEQFF	TGTGCCAGCACCACCCAGCGTTTGAATGAGCAGTTCTTC
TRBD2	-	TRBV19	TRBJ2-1	CASNRGLDSYNEQFF	TGTGCCAGTAATCGGGGACTAGACTCCTACAATGAGCAGTTCTTC
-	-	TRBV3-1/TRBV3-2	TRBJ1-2	CASSPTWAGANYGYTF	TGTGCCAGCAGCCCCACATGGGCGGGAGCTAACTATGGCTACACCTTC
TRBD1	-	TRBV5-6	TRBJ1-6	CASSLAPGGNSPLHF	TGTGCCAGCAGCTTGGCCCCAGGGGGAAACTCACCCCTCCACTTT
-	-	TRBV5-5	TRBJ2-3	CASGPLQGTSTDTQYF	TGTGCCAGCGGACCCCTACAGGGAACTAGCACAGATACGCAGTATTTT
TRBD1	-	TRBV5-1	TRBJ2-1	CASSQRPGQGIDEQFF	TGCGCCAGCAGCCAAAGGCCCGGACAGGGTATCGATGAGCAGTTCTTC
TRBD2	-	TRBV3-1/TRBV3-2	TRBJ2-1	CASSLTSGNYNEQFF	TGTGCCAGCAGCCTTACTAGCGGGAACTACAATGAGCAGTTCTTC
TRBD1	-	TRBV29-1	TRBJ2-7	CSARTGGVSYEQYF	TGCAGCGCTCGGACAGGGGGCGTCTCCTACGAGCAGTACTTC
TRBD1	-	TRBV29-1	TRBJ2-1	CSVSDRGTVWFF	TGCAGCGTTTCTGACAGGGGCACCGTCTGGTTCTTC
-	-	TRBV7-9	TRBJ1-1	CASSFGEAMNTEAFF	TGTGCCAGCAGCTTCGGAGAGGCCATGAACACTGAAGCTTTCTTT
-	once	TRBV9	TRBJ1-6	CASSVASSYNSPLHF	TGTGCCAGCAGCGTAGCCAGCTCCTATAATTCACCCCTCCACTTT
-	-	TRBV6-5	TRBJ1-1	CASSRQAVNTEAFF	TGTGCCAGCAGTAGACAGGCCGTAAACACTGAAGCTTTCTTT
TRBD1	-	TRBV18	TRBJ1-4	CASSPTGVNEKLFF	TGTGCCAGCTCTCCGACAGGGGTTAATGAAAAACTGTTTTTT
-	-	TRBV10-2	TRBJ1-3	CASKQGADTIYF	TGCGCCAGCAAACAGGGTGCAGACACCATATATTTT
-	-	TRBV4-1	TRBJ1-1	CASSQVLRNLARNTEAFF	TGCGCCAGCAGCCAAGTTCTGAGAAACCTTGCGCGGAACACTGAAGCTTTCTTT
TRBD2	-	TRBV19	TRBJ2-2	CASSSSVRGGRGELFF	TGTGCCAGTAGTTCTTCCGTCCGGGGGGGTCGCGGGGAGCTGTTTTTT
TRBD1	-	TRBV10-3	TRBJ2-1	CAISESKGGAYNEQFF	TGTGCCATCAGTGAGTCTAAAGGGGGCGCCTACAATGAGCAGTTCTTC
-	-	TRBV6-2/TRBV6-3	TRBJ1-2	CASSYSSGQANYGYTF	TGTGCCAGCAGTTACTCCTCTGGTCAGGCTAACTATGGCTACACCTTC
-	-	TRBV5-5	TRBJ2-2	CASSRENTGELFF	TGTGCCAGCAGCCGGGAGAACACCGGGGAGCTGTTTTTT
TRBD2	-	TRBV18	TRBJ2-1	CASSPTSGGQFF	TGTGCCAGCTCACCAACTAGCGGGGGGCAGTTCTTC
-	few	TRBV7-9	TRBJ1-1	CASSSGVSAEAFF	TGTGCCAGCAGCTCGGGGGTTAGCGCTGAAGCTTTCTTT
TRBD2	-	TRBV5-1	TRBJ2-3	CASSAGTSGIDTQYF	TGCGCCAGCAGCGCCGGGACTAGCGGAATAGATACGCAGTATTTT
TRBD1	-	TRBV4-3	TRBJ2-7	CASSPRTGGYEQYF	TGCGCCAGCAGCCCAAGGACAGGGGGCTACGAGCAGTACTTC
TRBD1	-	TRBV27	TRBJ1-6	CASSFGQGAGYNSPLHF	TGTGCCAGCAGTTTTGGACAGGGGGCCGGCTATAATTCACCCCTCCACTTT
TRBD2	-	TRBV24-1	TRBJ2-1	CATSGGGAGNEQFF	TGTGCCACCAGTGGGGGAGGGGCAGGCAATGAGCAGTTCTTC
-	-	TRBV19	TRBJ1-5	CASSIGGRNQPQHF	TGTGCCAGTAGTATAGGAGGGCGCAATCAGCCCCAGCATTTT
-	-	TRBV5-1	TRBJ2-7	CASSLDTGATYEQYF	TGCGCCAGCAGCTTGGATACTGGAGCTACCTACGAGCAGTACTTC
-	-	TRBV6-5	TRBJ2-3	CASTLGGGTDTQYF	TGTGCCAGCACTCTAGGAGGGGGCACAGATACGCAGTATTTT
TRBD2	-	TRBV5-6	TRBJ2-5	CASSSGPRDYQRETQYF	TGTGCCAGCAGCTCTGGGCCCCGGGACTATCAGAGGGAGACCCAGTACTTC
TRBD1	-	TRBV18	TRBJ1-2	CASNRGQPNYGYTF	TGTGCCAGCAACCGGGGACAGCCTAACTATGGCTACACCTTC
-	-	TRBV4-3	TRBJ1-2	CASSQELGGRGYTF	TGCGCCAGCAGCCAAGAGCTCGGAGGTCGTGGCTACACCTTC
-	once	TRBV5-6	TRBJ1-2	CASSLDRRNYGYTF	TGTGCCAGCAGCTTGGACAGGCGAAACTATGGCTACACCTTC
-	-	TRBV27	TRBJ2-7	CASSLSGGYEQYF	TGTGCCAGCAGTTTATCCGGGGGCTACGAGCAGTACTTC
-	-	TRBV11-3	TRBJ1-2	CASSLGGRTNYGYTF	TGTGCCAGCAGCTTAGGTGGGAGGACTAACTATGGCTACACCTTC
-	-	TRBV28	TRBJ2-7	CASRPDRYDYEQYF	TGTGCCAGCAGACCAGACAGGTATGACTACGAGCAGTACTTC
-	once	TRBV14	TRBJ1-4	CASSQRQIATNEKLFF	TGTGCCAGCAGCCAACGACAGATTGCAACTAATGAAAAACTGTTTTTT
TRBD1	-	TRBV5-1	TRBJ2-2	CASSLQGSTGELFF	TGCGCCAGCTCACTACAGGGGAGCACCGGGGAGCTGTTTTTT
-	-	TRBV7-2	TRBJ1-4	CASSPTGLEKLFF	TGTGCCAGCAGCCCCACAGGGTTGGAAAAACTGTTTTTT
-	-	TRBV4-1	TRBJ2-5	CASSPSGQKYQETQYF	TGCGCCAGCAGCCCCTCAGGGCAGAAGTACCAAGAGACCCAGTACTTC
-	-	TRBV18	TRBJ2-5	CASSPNWGGETQYF	TGTGCCAGCTCACCAAATTGGGGAGGTGAGACCCAGTACTTC
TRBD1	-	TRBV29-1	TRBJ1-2	CSVDRGLGYTF	TGCAGCGTGGACAGGGGGCTTGGCTACACCTTC
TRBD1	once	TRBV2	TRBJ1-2	CASSHSGQANYGYTF	TGTGCCAGCAGCCACTCGGGACAGGCCAACTATGGCTACACCTTC
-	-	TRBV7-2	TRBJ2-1	CASSFGLLPGEQFF	TGTGCCAGCAGCTTTGGTCTCCTTCCGGGAGAGCAGTTCTTC
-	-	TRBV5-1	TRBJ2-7	CASSLDRIPHEQYF	TGCGCCAGCAGCTTGGACAGGATTCCCCACGAGCAGTACTTC
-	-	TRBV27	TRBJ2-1	CASSLGLAGEQFF	TGTGCCAGCAGTTTAGGTCTAGCCGGTGAGCAGTTCTTC
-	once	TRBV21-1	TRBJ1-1	CASSPRGGRPNTEAFF	TGTGCCAGCAGCCCCCGGGGGGGTCGCCCGAACACTGAAGCTTTCTTT
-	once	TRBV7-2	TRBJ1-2	CASSQDRLYGYTF	TGTGCCAGCAGCCAAGACAGACTCTATGGCTACACCTTC
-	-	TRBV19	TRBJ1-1	CASSPFLRQNTEAFF	TGTGCCAGTTCCCCCTTTTTACGACAGAACACTGAAGCTTTCTTT